The 22 T cell receptor beta chains below all came from one sample that was sequenced in a study of neoadjuvant nivolumab and ipilimumab in lung cancer. Generated by immunoSEQ multiplex PCR, the TCRdb table keeps only in-frame clones and is missing some. The sample has 40,000 or so clones, 89% seen once. The sequences come from peripheral blood, collected before neoadjuvant nivolumab, alone or with ipilimumab. All receptors come from an adult with non-small cell lung cancer.

A remark on this clone: An end of the junction differs from the germline gene, which may be a read error. Other DNA sequences in this specimen translate into the identical CDR3. The chain has TRBV2 and TRBJ2-7; tentatively, D is TRBD1 or TRBD2 (5 bases each). The V gene's germline CDR1 is SNHLY and CDR2 FYNNEI. CDR3 length: 14 residues. The CDR3 nucleotides read TGTGCCAGCAGTGGGGGGACCAAAACCTACGAGCAGTATTTC. This codes for CASSGGTKTYEQYF.

The J gene is TRBJ2-1, the V gene TRBV11-2; 8 bases agree with TRBD2. From germline, CDR1 is SGHAT and CDR2 FQNNGV. CDR3 length: 16 residues. After removal of 5 bases from V and 5 bases from J, the junction contained 11 bases not matched to a gene. CDR3 bases: TGTGCCAGCAGCCCGGTGATGGTAGCGGGGAACAATGAGCAGTTCTTC. It yields the protein CASSPVMVAGNNEQFF.

This chain joins TRBV7-8 and TRBJ2-1; 14 nucleotides align to TRBD2. This CDR3 comprises 15 residues. V dropped 5 bases and J dropped 7; count of bases not matched to a gene: 4. The V gene's germline CDR1 is SGHVS and CDR2 FQNEAQ. This CDR3 reads CASSRGTSGRNEQFF. CDR3 sequence (DNA): TGTGCCAGCAGCCGAGGGACTAGCGGGAGAAATGAGCAGTTCTTC.

The V call is TRBV7-9, the J call TRBJ2-1, with D perhaps being TRBD1 or TRBD2 (5 bases each). CDR1 and CDR2 from the germline V gene are SEHNR and FQNEAQ (reference sequence). V was shortened by 5 bases and J by 14 bases, with 19 bases between the two germline ends. The CDR3 has 13 residues. CDR3: CASSRGGDGAEFF. In nucleotides, the CDR3 is TGTGCCAGCAGCCGGGGTGGCGACGGGGCGGAGTTCTTC. Full variable domain (remainder filled in from reference TRBV7-9 and TRBJ2-1): DTGVSQNPRHKITKRGQNVTFRCDPISEHNRLYWYRQTLGQGPEFLTYFQNEAQLEKSRLLSDRFSAERPKGSFSTLEIQRTEQGDSAMYLCASSRGGDGAEFFGPGTRLTVL.

This clone occurred once. The chain employs TRBV7-2 and TRBJ2-3; no clear D. The CDR3 totals 15 residues. Germline CDR1 reads SGHTA; CDR2 reads FQGNSA. V gave up 1 base and J gave up 2 bases, with 10 bases separating them. The CDR3 DNA follows: TGTGCCAGCAGCTTAGGGGGTTTTCTCACAGATACGCAGTATTTT. Translating gives CASSLGGFLTDTQYF. The whole variable domain, filled in from reference TRBV7-2 and TRBJ2-3, reads GAGVSQSPSNKVTEKGKDVELRCDPISGHTALYWYRQSLGQGLEFLIYFQGNSAPDKSGLPSDRFSAERTGGSVSTLTIQRTQQEDSAVYLCASSLGGFLTDTQYFGPGTRLTVL.

The CDR3 nucleotides read TGCAGCGTTGAGGGGCTACAGGGGGCTCGAGGGGAGCTGTTTTTT. This gives the protein CSVEGLQGARGELFF. The chain uses TRBV29-1 and TRBJ2-2; TRBD1 aligns across 9 bases. Trimming removed 3 bases from V and 8 bases from J; junction bases left unmatched: 10. The CDR3 is made up of 15 amino acids. Germline lookup yields CDR1 SQVTM and CDR2 ANQGSEA.

The chain joins TRBV5-8 to TRBJ2-7; 15 nucleotides agree with TRBD2. Germline CDR1 is SGHTS and CDR2 is YDEGEE. Trimming removed 2 bases from V and 3 bases from J; junction bases left unmatched: 15. This CDR3 spans 20 amino acids. The chain's CDR3 is CASSFDRGGRTSGRVYEQYF. In DNA, the CDR3 is TGTGCCAGCAGCTTCGACAGAGGGGGCCGGACTAGCGGGAGGGTCTACGAGCAGTACTTC.

This clone was detected only once. The chain recombines TRBV5-4 with TRBJ2-2; D remains ambiguous. V lost 2 bases to trimming and J lost 1 base, with 12 bases between them. CDR1 SGHNT and CDR2 YYREEE come from the germline V gene (reference sequence). The CDR3 length is 16 residues. CDR3 protein: CASSFNSAVNTGELFF. In DNA, the CDR3 is TGTGCCAGCAGCTTTAACTCCGCCGTGAACACCGGGGAGCTGTTTTTT.

This clone came up once. V usage is TRBV11-2 and J usage is TRBJ2-5; D unresolved. The CDR3 consists of 15 residues. V lost 0 bases and J lost 4, with 12 bases in between. Per the germline V gene, CDR1 is SGHAT and CDR2 is FQNNGV. CDR3 in amino acids: CASSLDPSRLETQYF. CDR3 nucleotide sequence: TGTGCCAGCAGCTTAGATCCTTCGCGACTAGAGACCCAGTACTTC.

This rearrangement joins TRBV18 to TRBJ2-5; D is unclear. The CDR3 has 14 amino acids. Germline V lookup: CDR1 KGHSH, CDR2 LQKENI. With 2 bases removed from V and 2 bases from J, the gap between germline ends came to 9 bases. In nucleotides, the CDR3 is TGTGCCAGCTCACCAGGGCCGACACAAGAGACCCAGTACTTC. This encodes CASSPGPTQETQYF.

This chain links TRBV7-9 with TRBJ2-7, with D perhaps assigned TRBD1 or TRBD2 (6 bases each). CDR3 length: 13 amino acids. Deletions cut 8 bases from V and 0 bases from J, with 11 bases between. Looked up from germline, CDR1 is SEHNR and CDR2 is FQNEAQ (reference sequence). For the CDR3, the DNA is TGTGCCAGCGGGGGGCCCGACTCCTACGAGCAGTACTTC. This gives the protein CASGGPDSYEQYF.

The chain links TRBV5-4 to TRBJ1-4, with D unclear. V was clipped by 1 base and J by 7 bases, with 14 bases between them. The length of the CDR3 is 15 residues. Germline V gene data show CDR1 as SGHNT and CDR2 as YYREEE (reference sequence). CDR3 loop: CASSLPTGGSEKLFF. Written as DNA, the CDR3 is TGTGCCAGCAGCTTGCCGACGGGAGGGAGTGAAAAACTGTTTTTT. Full variable domain (rest looked up from reference TRBV5-4 and TRBJ1-4): ETGVTQSPTHLIKTRGQQVTLRCSSQSGHNTVSWYQQALGQGPQFIFQYYREEENGRGNFPPRFSGLQFPNYSSELNVNALELDDSALYLCASSLPTGGSEKLFFGSGTQLSVL.

This clone was detected only once. V and J are TRBV2 and TRBJ2-7, with D tentatively TRBD2 (5 bases). The V gene's germline CDR1 is SNHLY and CDR2 FYNNEI. Trimming shortened V by 1 base and J by 3 bases, and 13 bases separated the two germline ends. The CDR3 is 15 residues long. CDR3 DNA sequence: TGTGCCAGCAGTGAAGAGGATAGCGCGAGCTACGAGCAGTACTTC. Its protein is CASSEEDSASYEQYF.

CDR3 amino acids: CASSRDRDEGYTF. As DNA, the CDR3 is TGTGCCAGCAGCCGGGACAGGGACGAAGGCTACACCTTC. The chain combines TRBV7-3 with TRBJ1-2; 9 bases fit TRBD1. In germline, CDR1 is SGHTA, CDR2 FQGTGA. The CDR3 is 13 residues long. With V trimmed by 5 bases and J by 8 bases, 6 bases remained unmatched. The whole variable domain, filled in from reference TRBV7-3 and TRBJ1-2, reads GAGVSQTPSNKVTEKGKYVELRCDPISGHTALYWYRQSLGQGPEFLIYFQGTGAADDSGLPNDRFFAVRPEGSVSTLKIQRTERGDSAVYLCASSRDRDEGYTFGSGTRLTVV.

The gene calls are TRBV11-3 and TRBJ2-3; TRBD2 agrees at 10 bases. The CDR3 loop spans 16 amino acids. J gave up 1 base and V 3 bases, and 4 bases lay outside the gene matches. Germline V gene lookup returns CDR1 SGHNT and CDR2 YENEEA. The DNA of the CDR3 is TGTGCCAGCAGCTTGGCCGGGACTAGCGGCACAGATACGCAGTATTTT. It is translated as CASSLAGTSGTDTQYF.

The V and J genes are TRBV14 and TRBJ1-1; 9 bases are shared with TRBD1. J lost 7 bases, V lost 4 bases, and 13 bases had no gene match. CDR1 and CDR2 from the germline V gene are SGHDN and FVKESK. The CDR3 contains 16 residues. The CDR3 region is CASSPDRGTTVGEAFF. The CDR3 region has the DNA TGTGCCAGCAGCCCTGACAGGGGGACAACAGTTGGTGAAGCTTTCTTT.

V usage is TRBV7-2 and J usage is TRBJ2-7; D could derive from TRBD1 or TRBD2 (5 bases each). Per the germline V gene, CDR1 is SGHTA and CDR2 is FQGNSA. V dropped 5 bases and J dropped 7 bases, with 12 bases sitting between them. This CDR3 is 12 amino acids long. The DNA of the CDR3 is TGTGCCAGCAGCAGGTATGAGGGGGAGCAGTACTTC. Amino acid sequence: CASSRYEGEQYF.

The chain has TRBV7-9 and TRBJ1-4, with D possibly matching TRBD1 (5 bases). Germline CDR1 is SEHNR and CDR2 is FQNEAQ (reference sequence). There are 15 residues in the CDR3. The V gene lost 5 bases and the J gene lost 7 bases, with 17 bases spanning the gap. The CDR3 here is CASSRTGTAGEKLFF. CDR3 DNA sequence: TGTGCCAGCAGCCGAACCGGGACCGCGGGTGAAAAACTGTTTTTT.

The table lists this clone with a few counts. The V call is TRBV7-6, the J call TRBJ2-1; D not certain. The V gene lost 5 bases and the J gene lost 0 bases, with 5 bases spanning the gap. CDR1 and CDR2 from the germline V gene are SGHVS and FNYEAQ. CDR3 size: 13 residues. The CDR3 nucleotides are TGTGCCAGCAGCAAAATCTCCTACAATGAGCAGTTCTTC. This encodes CASSKISYNEQFF. The whole variable domain, remainder taken from reference TRBV7-6 and TRBJ2-1, is GAGVSQSPRYKVTKRGQDVALRCDPISGHVSLYWYRQALGQGPEFLTYFNYEAQQDKSGLPNDRFSAERPEGSISTLTIQRTEQRDSAMYRCASSKISYNEQFFGPGTRLTVL.

This chain connects TRBV7-2 to TRBJ2-7; the match to TRBD2 covers 9 bases. The trim removed 3 bases at V and 6 bases at J, leaving 6 bases unmatched. The V gene's germline CDR1 is SGHTA and CDR2 FQGNSA. The CDR3 runs to 14 residues. The CDR3 reads CASSFRREGVEQYF. CDR3 nucleotides: TGTGCCAGCAGCTTCAGGCGGGAGGGAGTCGAGCAGTACTTC.

This clone was picked up a small number of times. The rearrangement links TRBV21-1 to TRBJ2-7. TRBV21-1 constitutes a pseudogene. This CDR3 spans 15 amino acids. CDR3: CASSARGQGLNEQYF. The CDR3, as DNA: TGTGCCAGCAGCGCCCGAGGGCAGGGCCTTAACGAGCAGTACTTC.

The chain employs TRBV27 and TRBJ2-1; 15 bases are a match to TRBD2. The V segment lost 6 bases and the J segment 7 bases; nucleotides outside the gene matches: 1. Germline loops: CDR1 MNHEY, CDR2 SMNVEV (reference sequence). This CDR3 is 14 amino acids long. The CDR3 protein is CASSGTSGGNEQFF. CDR3 coding DNA: TGTGCCAGCAGCGGGACTAGCGGGGGGAATGAGCAGTTCTTC.